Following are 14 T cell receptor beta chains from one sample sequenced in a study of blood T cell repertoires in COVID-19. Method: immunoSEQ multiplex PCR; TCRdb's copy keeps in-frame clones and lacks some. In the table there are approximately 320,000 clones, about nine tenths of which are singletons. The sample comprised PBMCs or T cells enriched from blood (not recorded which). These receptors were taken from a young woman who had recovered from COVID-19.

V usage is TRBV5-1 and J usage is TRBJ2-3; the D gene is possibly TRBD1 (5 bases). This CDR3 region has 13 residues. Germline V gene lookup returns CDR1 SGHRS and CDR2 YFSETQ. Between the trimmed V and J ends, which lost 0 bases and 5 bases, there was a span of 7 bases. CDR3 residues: CASSLEGQDTQYF. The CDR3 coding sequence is TGCGCCAGCAGCTTGGAGGGGCAAGATACGCAGTATTTT.

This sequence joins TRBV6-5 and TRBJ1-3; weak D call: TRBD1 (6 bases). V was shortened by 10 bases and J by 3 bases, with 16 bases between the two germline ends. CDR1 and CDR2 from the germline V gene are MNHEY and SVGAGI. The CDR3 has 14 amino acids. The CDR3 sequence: CATIGGLGGNTIYF. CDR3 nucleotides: TGTGCCACAATCGGGGGGCTAGGTGGAAACACCATATATTTT.

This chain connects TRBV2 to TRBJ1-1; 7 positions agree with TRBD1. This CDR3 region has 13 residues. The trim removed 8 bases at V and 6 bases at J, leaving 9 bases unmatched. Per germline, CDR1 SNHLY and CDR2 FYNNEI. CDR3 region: CASDRDRDPEAFF. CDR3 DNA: TGTGCCAGCGACAGGGACCGTGATCCTGAAGCTTTCTTT.

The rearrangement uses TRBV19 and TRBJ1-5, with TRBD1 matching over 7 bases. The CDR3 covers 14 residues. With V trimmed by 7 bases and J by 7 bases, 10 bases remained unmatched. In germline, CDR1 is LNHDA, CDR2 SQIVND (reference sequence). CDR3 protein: CASTRDRAGQPQHF. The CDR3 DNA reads TGTGCCAGTACCCGTGACAGGGCGGGACAGCCCCAGCATTTT.

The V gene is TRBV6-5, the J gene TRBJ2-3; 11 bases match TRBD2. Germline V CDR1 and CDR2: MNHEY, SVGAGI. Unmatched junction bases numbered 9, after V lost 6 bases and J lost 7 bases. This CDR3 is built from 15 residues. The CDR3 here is CASSRSSGRVHTQYF. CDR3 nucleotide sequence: TGTGCCAGCAGCCGAAGTAGCGGGAGGGTCCATACGCAGTATTTT.

The CDR3 DNA reads as TGTGCCAGTAGTAGGCTAGCCGGGGAGACCCAGTACTTC. This sequence encodes CASSRLAGETQYF. The chain uses TRBV19 and TRBJ2-5; D is possibly TRBD2 (5 bases). Trimming shortened V by 4 bases and J by 5 bases, and 11 bases separated the two germline ends. The CDR3 sequence is 13 residues long. Germline V lookup: CDR1 LNHDA, CDR2 SQIVND (reference sequence).

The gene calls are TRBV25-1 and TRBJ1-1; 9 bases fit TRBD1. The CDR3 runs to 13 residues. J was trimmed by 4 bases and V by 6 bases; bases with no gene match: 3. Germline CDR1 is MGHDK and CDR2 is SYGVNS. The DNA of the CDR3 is TGTGCCAGCAGACAGGGGGCAGGCACTGAAGCTTTCTTT. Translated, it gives CASRQGAGTEAFF.

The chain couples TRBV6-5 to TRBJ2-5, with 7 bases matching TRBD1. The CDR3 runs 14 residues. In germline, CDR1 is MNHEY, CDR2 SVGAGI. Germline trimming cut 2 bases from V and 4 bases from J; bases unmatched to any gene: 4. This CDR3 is CASSYTNRGETQYF. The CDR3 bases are TGTGCCAGCAGTTACACGAACAGGGGAGAGACCCAGTACTTC.

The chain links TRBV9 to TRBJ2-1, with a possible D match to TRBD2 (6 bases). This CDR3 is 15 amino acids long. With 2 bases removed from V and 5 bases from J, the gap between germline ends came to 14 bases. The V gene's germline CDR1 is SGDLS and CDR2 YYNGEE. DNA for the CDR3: TGTGCCAGCAGCGTGGTCGGGAGAGATAACAATGAGCAGTTCTTC. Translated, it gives CASSVVGRDNNEQFF.

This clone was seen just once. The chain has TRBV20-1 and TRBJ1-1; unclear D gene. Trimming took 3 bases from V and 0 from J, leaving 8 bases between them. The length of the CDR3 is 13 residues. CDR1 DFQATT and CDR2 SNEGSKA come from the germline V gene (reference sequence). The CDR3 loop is CSASGSLNTEAFF. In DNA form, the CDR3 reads TGCAGTGCTAGTGGGAGCCTGAACACTGAAGCTTTCTTT.

CDR3 sequence reads: CSGWTYNEQFF. In DNA form, the CDR3 reads TGCAGTGGGTGGACTTACAATGAGCAGTTCTTC. This chain links TRBV20-1 with TRBJ2-1; perhaps TRBD2 as D (5 bases). Germline V gene sequence: CDR1 DFQATT, CDR2 SNEGSKA (reference sequence). This CDR3 spans 11 amino acids. Trimming cost V 7 bases and J 4 bases, with 8 bases left between them.

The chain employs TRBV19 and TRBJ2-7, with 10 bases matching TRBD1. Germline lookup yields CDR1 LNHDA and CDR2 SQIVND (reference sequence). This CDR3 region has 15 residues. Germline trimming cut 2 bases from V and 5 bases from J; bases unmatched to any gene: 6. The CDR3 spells CASSIPGQGFHEQYF. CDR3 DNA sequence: TGTGCCAGTAGTATACCGGGACAGGGGTTCCACGAGCAGTACTTC. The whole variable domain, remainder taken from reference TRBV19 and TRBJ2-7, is DGGITQSPKYLFRKEGQNVTLSCEQNLNHDAMYWYRQDPGQGLRLIYYSQIVNDFQKGDIAEGYSVSREKKESFPLTVTSAQKNPTAFYLCASSIPGQGFHEQYFGPGTRLTVT.

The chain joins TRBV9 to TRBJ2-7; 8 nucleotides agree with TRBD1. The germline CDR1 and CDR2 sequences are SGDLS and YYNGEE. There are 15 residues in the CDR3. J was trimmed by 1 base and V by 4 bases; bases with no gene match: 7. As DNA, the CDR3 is TGTGCCAGCAGCCCCGGGACAGGATCGTCCTACGAGCAGTACTTC. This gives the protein CASSPGTGSSYEQYF.

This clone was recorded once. The CDR3 nucleotides are TGCGCCAGCAGCGGAGGTGGGACTAGCGGGGAACAAGAGACCCAGTACTTC. It yields the protein CASSGGGTSGEQETQYF. The chain joins TRBV5-1 to TRBJ2-5; 13 nucleotides agree with TRBD2. CDR1 is SGHRS, CDR2 YFSETQ, per germline. The CDR3 is made up of 17 amino acids. V shed 4 bases, J shed 2 bases, and the junction held 8 bases outside the gene matches. Full variable domain (remainder filled in from reference TRBV5-1 and TRBJ2-5): KAGVTQTPRYLIKTRGQQVTLSCSPISGHRSVSWYQQTPGQGLQFLFEYFSETQRNKGNFPGRFSGRQFSNSRSEMNVSTLELGDSALYLCASSGGGTSGEQETQYFGPGTRLLVL.